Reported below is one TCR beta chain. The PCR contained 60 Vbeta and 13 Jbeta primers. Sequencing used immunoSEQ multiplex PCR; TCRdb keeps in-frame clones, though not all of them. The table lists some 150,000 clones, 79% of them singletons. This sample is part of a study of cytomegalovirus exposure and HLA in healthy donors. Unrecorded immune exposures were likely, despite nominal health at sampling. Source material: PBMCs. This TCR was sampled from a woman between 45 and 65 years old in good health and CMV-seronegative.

The CDR3 nucleotides are TGTGCCTGGAAAGCGGCCCAGGAGACCCAGTACTTC. This translates into CAWKAAQETQYF. The genes are TRBV30 and TRBJ2-5, with a tentative D call TRBD2 (5 bases). V dropped 4 bases and J dropped 5 bases, with 11 bases sitting between them. The CDR3 is 12 amino acids. Germline V lookup: CDR1 GTSNPN, CDR2 SVGIG (reference sequence).